A single TCR beta chain is shown here with its context. The data stem from a study of patients and donors after allogeneic stem cell transplantation. TCRdb reanalysed the RT-PCR reads using MiXCR and keeps one entry per CDR3 protein. The sample carries hundreds of thousands of distinct CDR3 sequences, approximately 16% recorded once. The CDR3 has 17 residues. V lost 4 bases, J lost 5 bases, and 14 bases stayed unmatched. Germline assignment: CDR1 SGHRS and CDR2 YFSETQ. Sequencing was done on a sample of blood, either unsorted or a sorted T cell fraction (not recorded which). The chain employs TRBV5-1 and TRBJ1-1; 10 bases agree with TRBD1. This sequence was found in a human donor who was either an allogeneic HSCT recipient or a stem cell or donor lymphocyte infusion donor (not recorded which). It is not recorded whose cells these are; they may come from a transplant donor. The CDR3 sequence: CASSQDRDRGRRTEAFF. The CDR3 DNA sequence: TGCGCCAGCAGCCAGGACCGGGACAGGGGCAGAAGGACTGAAGCTTTCTTT.